Below are 16 T cell receptor beta chains sequenced from a single sample in a study of cytomegalovirus exposure and HLA in healthy donors. Using immunoSEQ multiplex PCR, the repertoire was profiled, and TCRdb retains in-frame clones only, with some absent. The sample contains roughly 65,000 clones, just under 95% of which appear only once. The material sequenced was PBMCs. These TCRs come from a man aged 18-30 years in good health and CMV-seropositive.

J is TRBJ2-2 and V is TRBV7-6; TRBD2 matches at 7 bases. V shed 1 base and J 0 bases; nucleotides not matched to a gene: 2. CDR1 is SGHVS, CDR2 FNYEAQ, per germline. The CDR3 totals 16 residues. CDR3 in amino acids: CASSLVTSSNTGELFF. The CDR3 coding sequence is TGTGCCAGCAGCTTAGTGACTAGCTCGAACACCGGGGAGCTGTTTTTT.

The chain joins TRBV4-1 to TRBJ1-1; a weak D match, TRBD1 (5 bases). CDR1 and CDR2 (germline): MGHRA, YSYEKL. Deletions cut 1 base from V and 0 bases from J, with 9 bases between. This CDR3 is built from 15 residues. The CDR3 DNA reads TGCGCCAGCAGCCAAGGGGGCCTTATGAACACTGAAGCTTTCTTT. Its protein is CASSQGGLMNTEAFF.

The V gene is TRBV6-4, the J gene TRBJ2-1, with a weak D call TRBD1 (5 bases). Per germline, CDR1 MRHNA and CDR2 SNTAGT. Trimming took off 3 bases at V and 10 bases at J, with 22 bases between the two ends. The CDR3 sequence is 16 residues long. For the CDR3, the DNA is TGTGCCAGCAGTGAGTATTACAGGTCTCTTCAATGGGAGCAGTTCTTC. Translation gives CASSEYYRSLQWEQFF.

This chain links TRBV28 with TRBJ1-2, with D unresolved. This CDR3 contains 15 residues. Deletions cut 3 bases from V and 4 bases from J, with 15 bases between. The germline V gene encodes CDR1 MDHEN and CDR2 SYDVKM. The CDR3 protein is CASSFRGSRTYGYTF. DNA of the CDR3: TGTGCCAGCAGTTTTCGAGGGTCAAGGACCTATGGCTACACCTTC.

This chain joins TRBV27 and TRBJ2-7; D gene ambiguous. CDR1 MNHEY and CDR2 SMNVEV come from the germline V gene (reference sequence). The length of the CDR3 is 14 residues. The V end lost 5 bases, the J end lost 0 bases, and 11 bases lay between the germline ends. CDR3 nucleotides: TGTGCCAGCAGTCCCCGCGTGAGCTCCTACGAGCAGTACTTC. It codes for CASSPRVSSYEQYF.

The chain links TRBV28 to TRBJ2-7; no firm D call. The CDR3 is made up of 14 amino acids. Trimming stripped 7 bases from V and 2 bases from J, with 15 bases between. The germline V gene has CDR1 MDHEN and CDR2 SYDVKM. The CDR3 DNA reads as TGTGCCAGCACCCCATTAATGGAGACCTACGAGCAGTACTTC. This encodes CASTPLMETYEQYF.

The V and J genes are TRBV9 and TRBJ1-6; D is uncertain. Germline CDR1 reads SGDLS; CDR2 reads YYNGEE. Trimming cost V 4 bases and J 0 bases, with 14 bases left between them. The CDR3 contains 17 residues. CDR3 nucleotide sequence: TGTGCCAGCAGCACAAGACGGGAGAGCTCCTATAATTCACCCCTCCACTTT. This sequence encodes CASSTRRESSYNSPLHF.

J is TRBJ1-4 and V is TRBV7-9; D perhaps matches TRBD1 (6 bases). V was pared by 5 bases and J by 2 bases, with 15 bases between. Per the germline V gene, CDR1 is SEHNR and CDR2 is FQNEAQ (reference sequence). The CDR3 consists of 16 residues. CDR3 region: CASSQSETGTNEKLFF. The CDR3 coding sequence is TGTGCCAGCAGCCAGTCGGAGACAGGCACTAATGAAAAACTGTTTTTT.

The chain is built from TRBV11-2 and TRBJ1-1; weak D call: TRBD1 (6 bases). CDR1 is SGHAT and CDR2 is FQNNGV in the germline V gene. The V end was cut by 0 bases, the J end by 5 bases, with 7 bases between. The CDR3 contains 13 residues. CDR3 DNA: TGTGCCAGCAGCTTAGAGCAGGGGACTGAAGCTTTCTTT. Translating it yields CASSLEQGTEAFF.

The chain employs TRBV30 and TRBJ2-7; D might be TRBD1 (6 bases). CDR1 and CDR2 from the germline V gene are GTSNPN and SVGIG (reference sequence). Trimming shortened V by 6 bases and J by 0 bases, and 12 bases separated the two germline ends. The length of the CDR3 is 13 residues. Written as DNA, the CDR3 is TGTGCCTGCGGACAGAGTAACTCCTACGAGCAGTACTTC. Translating it yields CACGQSNSYEQYF.

This clone was seen a single time. The gene calls are TRBV7-2 and TRBJ2-5; D remains ambiguous. The CDR3 totals 15 residues. Germline V gene lookup returns CDR1 SGHTA and CDR2 FQGNSA. The ends were cut back, 0 bases at V and 2 bases at J, with 10 bases in the middle. For the CDR3, the DNA is TGTGCCAGCAGCTTAGCTTCGACGGGTCAAGAGACCCAGTACTTC. The encoded protein is CASSLASTGQETQYF.

The chain links TRBV29-1 to TRBJ2-1, with 13 bases identical to TRBD2. Germline V CDR1 and CDR2: SQVTM, ANQGSEA. The CDR3 totals 14 residues. V gave up 7 bases and J gave up 7 bases; unmatched junction bases: 7. The CDR3: CSAFEGLAGNEQFF. CDR3 in DNA: TGCAGCGCTTTTGAGGGACTAGCGGGAAATGAGCAGTTCTTC.

The chain employs TRBV7-9 and TRBJ2-2, with a possible D match to TRBD1 (5 bases). The CDR3 totals 14 residues. Per germline, CDR1 SEHNR and CDR2 FQNEAQ (reference sequence). V shed 4 bases and J shed 3 bases, with 9 bases lying between them. Here the CDR3 reads CASSYQGYTGELFF. Here the CDR3 DNA reads TGTGCCAGCAGCTATCAGGGTTACACCGGGGAGCTGTTTTTT.

The chain couples TRBV27 to TRBJ2-3; D not resolved. This CDR3 is 16 amino acids long. In germline, CDR1 is MNHEY, CDR2 SMNVEV (reference sequence). With 0 bases removed from V and 6 bases from J, the gap between germline ends came to 16 bases. The chain's CDR3 is CASSLSYGGSPDTQYF. CDR3 bases: TGTGCCAGCAGTTTATCTTATGGCGGTAGCCCCGATACGCAGTATTTT.

The chain couples TRBV4-3 to TRBJ2-5, with TRBD1 identical over 8 bases. The trim removed 1 base at V and 1 base at J, leaving 5 bases unmatched. This CDR3 is 16 amino acids long. CDR1 is LGHNA, CDR2 YSLEER, per germline. The CDR3 loop reads CASSQGWTGSQETQYF. The CDR3 bases are TGCGCCAGCAGCCAAGGCTGGACAGGGTCCCAAGAGACCCAGTACTTC.

The rearrangement uses TRBV12-5 and TRBJ2-5; D gene ambiguous. The V end was cut by 5 bases, the J end by 0 bases, with 10 bases between. Germline V gene data show CDR1 as LGHNT and CDR2 as FRNRAP. This CDR3 is built from 14 residues. CDR3 residues: CASGAAVYQETQYF. The DNA for the CDR3 is TGTGCTAGTGGTGCGGCGGTGTACCAAGAGACCCAGTACTTC.